The 28 T cell receptor beta chains listed next were all sequenced from one sample in a study of immune heterogeneity within non-small cell lung tumors. TCR beta CDR3 was amplified by multiplex PCR, first round around 10 cycles, 32 V and 13 J primers. TCRdb redid the calling of the multiplex PCR reads with MiXCR, one entry per CDR3 protein. The repertoire holds approximately 31,000 distinct CDR3 sequences, with around 28% as singletons. Template input, which was bulk tumor genomic DNA, totaled 450 to 600 ng per sample. Several biopsies per primary tumor were taken during surgery, spaced as far apart as possible. Curative operations were performed on patients who had untreated, newly diagnosed non-small cell lung cancer. The sample consisted of lung tumor tissue. The receptors here all came from a man aged 40-50 years with non-small cell lung cancer.

This clonotype occurred a few times. This chain connects TRBV11-3 to TRBJ2-2; TRBD2 matches at 8 bases. CDR3 length equals 16 residues. Germline V lookup: CDR1 SGHNT, CDR2 YENEEA. After removal of 1 base from V and 5 bases from J, the junction contained 6 bases not matched to a gene. The DNA for the CDR3 is TGTGCCAGCAGCTTAGGAGCGGGGGCGAGTACCGGGGAGCTGTTTTTT. It specifies CASSLGAGASTGELFF.

This clonotype has ten or more counts. This chain connects TRBV5-1 to TRBJ1-2; D call uncertain. Germline values: CDR1 SGHRS, CDR2 YFSETQ. V lost 0 bases to trimming and J lost 8 bases, with 14 bases between them. The length of the CDR3 is 14 residues. The chain's CDR3 is CASSLDRAIWGYTF. CDR3 nucleotides: TGCGCCAGCAGCTTGGACCGTGCGATATGGGGCTACACCTTC.

The chain is built from TRBV11-3 and TRBJ1-4, with TRBD1 identical over 10 bases. The trim removed 5 bases at V and 11 bases at J, leaving 14 bases unmatched. Germline CDR1 reads SGHNT; CDR2 reads YENEEA. CDR3 length: 16 amino acids. The CDR3 nucleotides read TGTGCCAGCAGCCTGAGACAGGGGGCAATGAGTGATAAACTGTTTTTT. It specifies CASSLRQGAMSDKLFF.

V is TRBV4-2 and J is TRBJ2-2; possible D gene TRBD1, 5 bases. The CDR3 has 15 residues. V shed 7 bases and J shed 5 bases, with 17 bases lying between them. Germline CDR1 reads LGHNA; CDR2 reads YNFKEQ. The CDR3 loop is CASIPPTATTGELFF. CDR3 sequence (DNA): TGTGCCAGCATTCCCCCGACAGCAACAACCGGGGAGCTGTTTTTT.

This clonotype was seen just once. The chain links TRBV27 to TRBJ2-5; D may correspond to TRBD1 or TRBD2 (5 bases each). V was trimmed by 9 bases and J by 2 bases, leaving 16 bases between them. The CDR3 has 14 residues. Germline assignment: CDR1 MNHEY and CDR2 SMNVEV (reference sequence). CDR3 coding DNA: TGTGCCAGGAGCCCTAATGGGGGACAAGAGACCCAGTACTTC. Translation: CARSPNGGQETQYF.

In this sample, this clonotype turned up a few times. The chain uses TRBV20-1 and TRBJ1-4; 9 bases agree with TRBD1. The CDR3 spans 13 residues. The junction had 2 bases not matched to a gene; V was cut back by 3 bases and J by 6 bases. Germline CDR1 and CDR2: DFQATT and SNEGSKA (reference sequence). CDR3 residues: CSASRTGDEKLFF. Here the CDR3 DNA reads TGCAGTGCTAGCCGGACAGGGGATGAAAAACTGTTTTTT.

This clonotype was seen ten or more times. The chain recombines TRBV19 with TRBJ1-2; 9 bases match TRBD1. The CDR3 totals 14 residues. Germline loops: CDR1 LNHDA, CDR2 SQIVND (reference sequence). V lost 7 bases and J lost 8; bases outside the gene matches: 11. The CDR3 nucleotides read TGTGCCAGTACTCTAAGGGACAGGGCCGGAGGCTACACCTTC. Protein product: CASTLRDRAGGYTF.

Regarding this clonotype: This may be a read error: a much more frequent sequence differs by one nucleotide. The chain combines TRBV20-1 with TRBJ1-6; possibly TRBD1 for D (5 bases). V lost 4 bases and J lost 10, with 14 bases in between. CDR1 DFQATT and CDR2 SNEGSKA come from the germline V gene (reference sequence). The CDR3 contains 13 residues. The CDR3 is CSAIRDDSSPLHF. The DNA for the CDR3 is TGCAGTGCTATCCGGGACGATTCGTCACCCCTCCACTTT.

This clonotype was observed a few times. The V and J genes are TRBV11-2 and TRBJ2-5; 14 bases line up with TRBD2. Germline CDR1 SGHAT, CDR2 FQNNGV. The CDR3 runs 19 residues. V lost 5 bases, J lost 6 bases, and 17 bases stayed unmatched. CDR3 amino acids: CASSPGLAGGRGREKTQYF. The CDR3 nucleotides read TGTGCCAGCAGCCCTGGACTAGCGGGAGGTCGGGGGAGGGAAAAGACCCAGTACTTC.

Many counts were recorded for this clonotype. This chain uses TRBV15 with TRBJ2-7, with TRBD2 matching over 9 bases. The CDR3 has 16 residues. J gave up 1 base and V 3 bases, and 7 bases lay outside the gene matches. Germline CDR1 is LNHNV and CDR2 is YYDKDF (reference sequence). CDR3 in DNA: TGTGCCACCAGCAGGGGCGGCGGGAGGGGATCCTACGAGCAGTACTTC. The encoded protein is CATSRGGGRGSYEQYF.

The V gene is TRBV10-3, the J gene TRBJ1-2; D unresolved. V gave up 2 bases and J gave up 8 bases, with 15 bases separating them. The V gene's germline CDR1 is ENHRY and CDR2 SYGVKD. The CDR3 has 14 residues. CDR3 amino acids: CAISEATQAGGYTF. CDR3 bases: TGTGCCATCAGTGAGGCCACCCAAGCGGGAGGCTACACCTTC.

With regard to this clonotype: At one end the junction does not follow the germline gene, possibly because of a read error. The V call is TRBV6-2 or TRBV6-3, the J call TRBJ2-2; 8 nucleotides match TRBD1. Germline V gives CDR1 MNHEY, CDR2 SVGEGT. The CDR3 is 18 residues long. The CDR3 protein is CARSYFGAGGLSTGELFF. The CDR3 DNA is TGTGCCAGAAGTTACTTTGGGGCAGGGGGCCTAAGCACCGGGGAGCTGTTTTTT.

This clonotype was seen at least ten times. The chain is built from TRBV12-3 or TRBV12-4 and TRBJ2-7, with D possibly matching TRBD2 (6 bases). Trimming stripped 5 bases from V and 4 bases from J, with 12 bases between. This CDR3 is 13 amino acids long. The DNA for the CDR3 is TGTGCCAGCAGTCGGGAGTCCTATTACGAGCAGTACTTC. Translated: CASSRESYYEQYF.

With respect to this clonotype: A clone one base away is much larger, so this may be a read error. The CDR3 DNA reads as TGTGCCAACAGCGTAGACAAGTACGGGGAGTCAGCTTTCTTT. This gives the protein CANSVDKYGESAFF. This chain links TRBV9 with TRBJ1-1; no firm D call. In germline, CDR1 is SGDLS, CDR2 YYNGEE. The CDR3 consists of 14 residues.

The chain combines TRBV2 with TRBJ2-2, with a tentative D call TRBD1 (6 bases). Trimming stripped 7 bases from V and 2 bases from J, with 14 bases between. Germline CDR1 and CDR2: SNHLY and FYNNEI. The CDR3 sequence is 15 residues long. This CDR3 is CASTKGTTNTGELFF. The CDR3 DNA sequence: TGTGCCAGCACCAAAGGGACAACTAACACCGGGGAGCTGTTTTTT.

This clonotype came up many times. V gene TRBV2 combines with J gene TRBJ2-2; D not certain. The V end lost 3 bases, the J end lost 7 bases, and 18 bases lay between the germline ends. The CDR3 is 16 residues long. Germline-derived CDR1 and CDR2 are SNHLY and FYNNEI. The CDR3 loop reads CASSEEIGKKGGELFF. DNA of the CDR3: TGTGCCAGCAGTGAGGAAATCGGTAAAAAGGGCGGGGAGCTGTTTTTT.

Regarding this clonotype: Its ends do not fully match the called genes, so a read error is possible. The chain couples TRBV18 to TRBJ2-2; unclear D gene. CDR1 and CDR2 from the germline V gene are KGHSH and LQKENI. The CDR3 sequence is 14 residues long. The CDR3 sequence: CASSSPRNTGELFF. The CDR3 DNA reads as TGTGCCAGCTCATCACCGAGGAACACCGGGGAGCTGTTTTTT.

This clonotype was seen only a few times. The rearrangement links TRBV24-1 to TRBJ2-1, with 11 bases that match TRBD2. Germline CDR1 KGHDR, CDR2 SFDVKD. CDR3 length: 16 residues. The ends lost 0 bases at V and 6 bases at J; junction bases unmatched: 3. The CDR3 reads CATSDLTSGSGNEQFF. The CDR3, as DNA: TGTGCCACCAGTGATTTGACTAGCGGGAGCGGCAATGAGCAGTTCTTC.

In its sample, this clonotype was seen many times. In nucleotides, the CDR3 is TGTGCCAGCAGCTTAGCGCGGGGGGCGGGTGAGCAGTTCTTC. Protein sequence: CASSLARGAGEQFF. This sequence joins TRBV7-2 and TRBJ2-1; 8 bases fit TRBD2. CDR1 SGHTA and CDR2 FQGNSA come from the germline V gene. V lost 0 bases, J lost 9 bases, and 4 bases stayed unmatched. This CDR3 has 14 amino acids.

Comments on this clonotype: A much larger clone lies a single base off, so this may be a read error. The chain links TRBV19 to TRBJ2-3, with D perhaps TRBD1 (5 bases). The CDR3 runs 15 residues. Trimming left V 4 bases short and J 2 bases short, with 13 bases between. Germline V gene data show CDR1 as LNHDA and CDR2 as SQIVND (reference sequence). The CDR3 DNA reads as TGTGCCAGTAGTAGCCAGGGATGGTACACAGATACGCAGTATTTT. This sequence encodes CASSSQGWYTDTQYF.

On this clonotype itself: This clone may be a read error of a much larger clone one base away. The chain is built from TRBV5-7 and TRBJ1-4; maybe TRBD1 (6 bases). TRBV5-7 falls under the ORF class, with uncertain function. The CDR3 consists of 14 residues. V gave up 0 bases and J gave up 9 bases, with 12 bases separating them. DNA for the CDR3: TGTGCCAGCAGCTTGGGACAGGTGATGAAAAAACTGTTTTTT. Amino acid sequence: CASSLGQVMKKLFF.

The rearrangement links TRBV7-2 to TRBJ2-3; 10 bases fit TRBD2. This CDR3 has 16 residues. Unmatched junction bases numbered 10, after V lost 4 bases and J lost 6 bases. Germline CDR1 reads SGHTA; CDR2 reads FQGNSA. The chain's CDR3 is CASSSRPAGGGDTQYF. In DNA form, the CDR3 reads TGTGCCAGCAGCTCGCGACCAGCGGGAGGGGGGGATACGCAGTATTTT. The whole variable domain, filled in from reference TRBV7-2 and TRBJ2-3, reads GAGVSQSPSNKVTEKGKDVELRCDPISGHTALYWYRQSLGQGLEFLIYFQGNSAPDKSGLPSDRFSAERTGGSVSTLTIQRTQQEDSAVYLCASSSRPAGGGDTQYFGPGTRLTVL.

This clonotype was recorded many times. J is TRBJ2-3 and V is TRBV7-2, with D possibly TRBD2 on 5 matching bases. V lost 8 bases to trimming and J lost 4 bases, with 22 bases between them. There are 16 residues in the CDR3. The germline V gene encodes CDR1 SGHTA and CDR2 FQGNSA. The CDR3: CASASGGSAWADTQYF. As DNA, the CDR3 is TGTGCCAGCGCAAGCGGTGGTAGCGCTTGGGCAGATACGCAGTATTTT.

The gene calls are TRBV6-1 and TRBJ1-1; a possible D gene is TRBD1 (6 bases). The CDR3 consists of 13 residues. The V end lost 7 bases, the J end lost 1 base, and 10 bases lay between the germline ends. Germline V CDR1 and CDR2: MNHNS, SASEGT. This chain's CDR3 is CASTGTPNTEAFF. CDR3 in DNA: TGTGCCAGCACCGGGACACCGAACACTGAAGCTTTCTTT.

On this clonotype: A much larger clone lies a single base off, so this may be a read error. This chain joins TRBV12-3 or TRBV12-4 and TRBJ1-2, with 9 bases fitting TRBD1. The CDR3 contains 13 residues. V was pared by 6 bases and J by 8 bases, with 7 bases of the junction left unmatched. CDR3 bases: TGTGCCAGCAGCCTACAGGGGGCGGTCGGCTACACCTTC. It specifies CASSLQGAVGYTF.

This clonotype was picked up many times. This sequence joins TRBV11-2 and TRBJ1-3; D is perhaps TRBD1 (5 bases). This CDR3 is built from 18 residues. Germline values: CDR1 SGHAT, CDR2 FQNNGV. Trimming removed 2 bases from V and 2 bases from J, with 19 bases in between. CDR3 sequence: CASSLRFGGDFAGNTIYF. The CDR3 nucleotides are TGTGCCAGCAGCTTAAGGTTTGGCGGGGACTTTGCTGGAAACACCATATATTTT.

This clonotype is labeled medium-sized. The chain links TRBV19 to TRBJ2-2; tentative D call: TRBD2 (6 bases). This CDR3 is 16 amino acids long. CDR1 is LNHDA and CDR2 is SQIVND in the germline V gene (reference sequence). The germline V and J ends were trimmed by 7 bases and 5 bases, with 20 bases remaining between them. The CDR3 DNA reads TGTGCCAGTACCAACATTGCGGGCCGGGGGACCGGGGAGCTGTTTTTT. This translates into CASTNIAGRGTGELFF.

The chain couples TRBV20-1 to TRBJ2-2, with 8 bases matching TRBD1. The CDR3 is 15 residues long. J lost 8 bases, V lost 3 bases, and 11 bases had no gene match. The V gene's germline CDR1 is DFQATT and CDR2 SNEGSKA (reference sequence). CDR3 DNA sequence: TGCAGTGCTAGTCCCCGGACAGGGACGGGGGGGGAGCTGTTTTTT. Encoded protein: CSASPRTGTGGELFF.